The 17 T cell receptor beta chains below come from one sample, sequenced in a study of Graves' ophthalmopathy and Graves' hyperthyroidism. Amplification targeted the TCR beta CDR3 regions, with RNA transcripts as the source material. Second-round multiplex PCR came after first-round RT-PCR with HTBI primers. One entry per CDR3 protein, called by TCRdb with MiXCR from the multiplex PCR reads. The sample shows approximately 210,000 distinct CDR3 sequences, over 25% of them seen only once. The source material was peripheral blood. These receptors were obtained from a man aged 50 or older with Graves' ophthalmopathy.

The J gene is TRBJ1-5, the V gene TRBV11-3; no clear D. The CDR3 is 13 residues long. V gave up 6 bases and J gave up 5 bases, with 11 bases separating them. Per the germline V gene, CDR1 is SGHNT and CDR2 is YENEEA. Here the CDR3 reads CASSSNPDQPQHF. In nucleotides, the CDR3 is TGTGCCAGCAGTTCGAATCCGGATCAGCCCCAGCATTTT.

The chain uses TRBV27 and TRBJ2-7, with D unclear. The CDR3 sequence is 15 residues long. V shed 5 bases and J shed 2 bases, with 16 bases lying between them. Germline V gene sequence: CDR1 MNHEY, CDR2 SMNVEV (reference sequence). This CDR3 is CASSPRLAAPYEQYF. The CDR3 DNA reads TGTGCCAGCAGTCCCCGTTTGGCAGCCCCCTACGAGCAGTACTTC.

This clonotype was picked up many times. The rearrangement joins TRBV28 to TRBJ1-2; D not certain. The germline V gene encodes CDR1 MDHEN and CDR2 SYDVKM. The CDR3 length is 12 residues. This chain's CDR3 is CGTGTPIYGYTF. For the CDR3, the DNA is TGTGGCACGGGAACACCCATCTATGGCTACACCTTC.

This clonotype was seen a handful of times. This chain links TRBV11-2 with TRBJ2-5, with TRBD1 identical over 10 bases. J lost 5 bases, V lost 0 bases, and 6 bases had no gene match. The CDR3 is made up of 16 amino acids. Germline assignment: CDR1 SGHAT and CDR2 FQNNGV. The CDR3 loop is CASSLEAGTGAETQYF. The CDR3 nucleotides read TGTGCCAGCAGCTTAGAGGCAGGGACAGGGGCGGAGACCCAGTACTTC. Based on the CDR3 plus reference TRBV11-2 and TRBJ2-5, the full variable domain is EAGVAQSPRYKIIEKRQSVAFWCNPISGHATLYWYQQILGQGPKLLIQFQNNGVVDDSQLPKDRFSAERLKGVDSTLKIQPAKLEDSAVYLCASSLEAGTGAETQYFGPGTRLLVL.

This clonotype was seen many times. V is TRBV6-2 or TRBV6-3 and J is TRBJ1-1; 9 positions agree with TRBD1. V trimming: 5 bases; J trimming: 5 bases; junction bases outside the gene matches: 3. CDR3 length: 13 residues. Germline V lookup: CDR1 MNHEY, CDR2 SVGEGT. CDR3 in amino acids: CASSTGGWTEAFF. CDR3 DNA: TGTGCCAGCAGTACAGGGGGCTGGACTGAAGCTTTCTTT.

This clonotype was seen repeatedly, ten times or more. The chain combines TRBV10-3 with TRBJ2-5; possible D gene TRBD2, 6 bases. Germline assignment: CDR1 ENHRY and CDR2 SYGVKD. There are 17 residues in the CDR3. Trimming took 6 bases from V and 3 from J, leaving 23 bases between them. The CDR3 DNA sequence: TGTGCCATCAGCGGGCCGGCGGGAATGCCCGAAAAAGAGACCCAGTACTTC. It translates to CAISGPAGMPEKETQYF.

This clonotype occurred many times. DNA for the CDR3: TGCGCCAGCAGCCAAGCCCACCGCGGGCCCAAATACGAGCAGTACTTC. It encodes CASSQAHRGPKYEQYF. The V gene is TRBV4-3, the J gene TRBJ2-7, with D maybe TRBD2 (5 bases). Germline V CDR1 and CDR2: LGHNA, YSLEER. CDR3 length: 16 amino acids. The V and J ends lost 1 base and 4 bases respectively, with 17 bases between them.

The V gene is TRBV6-1, the J gene TRBJ1-1; unclear D gene. With 3 bases removed from V and 6 bases from J, the gap between germline ends came to 8 bases. The V gene's germline CDR1 is MNHNS and CDR2 SASEGT. The CDR3 is made up of 12 amino acids. The CDR3: CASSDTRAEAFF. CDR3 nucleotides: TGTGCCAGCAGTGACACTCGGGCTGAAGCTTTCTTT.

This clonotype has at least ten counts. The rearrangement uses TRBV6-1 and TRBJ2-1; 8 bases line up with TRBD2. CDR1 and CDR2 from the germline V gene are MNHNS and SASEGT. The ends lost 0 bases at V and 3 bases at J; junction bases unmatched: 1. The CDR3 loop spans 15 amino acids. CDR3 sequence reads: CASSEASGGYNEQFF. Here the CDR3 DNA reads TGTGCCAGCAGTGAAGCAAGCGGGGGCTACAATGAGCAGTTCTTC.

This clonotype has a handful of counts. The chain links TRBV6-1 to TRBJ2-7; 11 bases line up with TRBD1. The CDR3 has 13 amino acids. Per germline, CDR1 MNHNS and CDR2 SASEGT. V lost 5 bases to trimming and J lost 6 bases; unmatched junction nucleotides: 3. CDR3 nucleotide sequence: TGTGCCAGCAGTCGGGACAGGGGGGCCGAGCAGTACTTC. Protein product: CASSRDRGAEQYF.

This clonotype was recorded at least ten times. The V call is TRBV9, the J call TRBJ2-1; D is ambiguous. Germline V lookup: CDR1 SGDLS, CDR2 YYNGEE. V lost 3 bases and J 7 bases, leaving 5 bases between the germline ends. The CDR3 loop spans 11 amino acids. The CDR3 sequence: CASSGINEQFF. DNA for the CDR3: TGTGCCAGCAGCGGAATTAATGAGCAGTTCTTC.

At least ten counts were recorded for this clonotype. The V gene is TRBV20-1, the J gene TRBJ2-5; D is unclear. V lost 0 bases and J 5 bases, leaving 7 bases between the germline ends. Germline V gene sequence: CDR1 DFQATT, CDR2 SNEGSKA (reference sequence). The CDR3 spans 12 residues. CDR3 sequence (DNA): TGCAGTGCTAGAGATGGTCGGGAGACCCAGTACTTC. Its translation: CSARDGRETQYF.

Points on this clonotype: No conserved phenylalanine or tryptophan is present at the end of the CDR3, so a read error is the likely explanation. No DNA is shown, since the ends of the CDR3 on it are uncertain; the CDR3 is the one TCRdb lists. CDR3 amino acids: CASSLGGM. The rearrangement joins TRBV28 to TRBJ2-7; TRBD1 is the table's D call and was not checked against the DNA. In germline, CDR1 is MDHEN, CDR2 SYDVKM. 8 amino acids form the CDR3, both terminal residues included.

This clonotype was found many times. The J gene is TRBJ2-4, the V gene TRBV15, with TRBD1 as a possible D gene (5 bases). The V gene lost 5 bases and the J gene lost 0 bases, with 14 bases spanning the gap. CDR3 length: 16 amino acids. Germline V CDR1 and CDR2: LNHNV, YYDKDF (reference sequence). Written as DNA, the CDR3 is TGTGCCACCAGCTTTCGGATTCAGGGAGCCAAAAACATTCAGTACTTC. Its translation is CATSFRIQGAKNIQYF.

This clonotype was observed many times. This sequence joins TRBV6-1 and TRBJ2-5, with TRBD1 as a possible D gene (6 bases). V lost 3 bases and J 3 bases, leaving 20 bases between the germline ends. From germline, CDR1 is MNHNS and CDR2 SASEGT. CDR3 length: 17 residues. CDR3 amino acids: CASSDGWTVLGEETQYF. The CDR3, as DNA: TGTGCCAGCAGTGATGGTTGGACAGTCTTAGGAGAAGAGACCCAGTACTTC.

In this sample, this clonotype turned up many times. The chain recombines TRBV6-5 with TRBJ2-2; no clear D. Trimming cost V 0 bases and J 7 bases, with 9 bases left between them. Germline V gene lookup returns CDR1 MNHEY and CDR2 SVGAGI. This CDR3 contains 14 residues. The CDR3 protein is CASSYSSGRGELFF. CDR3 bases: TGTGCCAGCAGTTACTCGAGTGGTCGCGGGGAGCTGTTTTTT.

At least ten counts were recorded for this clonotype. J is TRBJ2-4 and V is TRBV2, with 8 bases matching TRBD2. V lost 5 bases to trimming and J lost 8 bases; unmatched junction nucleotides: 11. CDR1 SNHLY and CDR2 FYNNEI come from the germline V gene. The CDR3 runs to 15 residues. In DNA form, the CDR3 reads TGTGCCAGCAGTCAAACCGGGACTAGTAGACACATTCAGTACTTC. Translated, it gives CASSQTGTSRHIQYF.